Listed here are 9 T cell receptor beta chains from one sample, sequenced in a study of blood T cell repertoires in COVID-19. Measured with immunoSEQ multiplex PCR; TCRdb has only the in-frame clones, and not every one. This table has 100,000 to 150,000 clones, roughly 89% appearing once. The sequencing input was peripheral blood. The receptors originated from a man in his fifties or sixties with active or convalescent COVID-19.

This clone is medium-sized by share. This chain uses TRBV14 with TRBJ2-7; D gene ambiguous. Germline V gives CDR1 SGHDN, CDR2 FVKESK. Trimming pared 1 base from V and 9 bases from J, leaving 7 bases between. The CDR3 is 11 residues long. In DNA form, the CDR3 reads TGTGCCAGCAGCCAAGCCCGCGGGCAGTACTTC. Protein product: CASSQARGQYF.

In this sample, this clone turned up once. The rearrangement links TRBV5-6 to TRBJ1-1, with D perhaps matching TRBD1 (5 bases). CDR3 size: 14 residues. The ends were cut back, 4 bases at V and 4 bases at J, with 14 bases in the middle. The germline CDR1 and CDR2 sequences are SGHDT and YYEEEE. The CDR3 spells CASSLDSLSTEAFF. Here the CDR3 DNA reads TGTGCCAGCAGCCTCGACAGCCTTTCCACTGAAGCTTTCTTT.

J is TRBJ1-5 and V is TRBV5-1; TRBD1 matches 9 bases. The CDR3 loop spans 16 amino acids. Germline values: CDR1 SGHRS, CDR2 YFSETQ. V lost 4 bases, J lost 4 bases, and 9 bases stayed unmatched. CDR3 in DNA: TGCGCCAGCAGCCTAGGAACAGGGGGCGGGAATCAGCCCCAGCATTTT. Its protein is CASSLGTGGGNQPQHF. The full variable domain, completed using reference TRBV5-1 and TRBJ1-5, is KAGVTQTPRYLIKTRGQQVTLSCSPISGHRSVSWYQQTPGQGLQFLFEYFSETQRNKGNFPGRFSGRQFSNSRSEMNVSTLELGDSALYLCASSLGTGGGNQPQHFGDGTRLSIL.

CDR3 amino acids: CASSNNHGTGPLYF. Written as DNA, the CDR3 is TGTGCCAGCAGTAACAACCACGGGACTGGCCCCCTGTATTTT. V gene TRBV27 combines with J gene TRBJ2-3; the D gene is possibly TRBD2 (6 bases). The CDR3 has 14 amino acids. Trimming stripped 5 bases from V and 14 bases from J, with 23 bases between. The germline CDR1 and CDR2 sequences are MNHEY and SMNVEV (reference sequence).

The chain combines TRBV19 with TRBJ2-5, with 9 bases identical to TRBD2. CDR1 is LNHDA and CDR2 is SQIVND in the germline V gene (reference sequence). CDR3 length equals 14 residues. The junction had 7 bases not matched to a gene; V was cut back by 9 bases and J by 2 bases. The CDR3 nucleotides are TGTGCCAGCGCGGGGGGGGGACCTCAAGAGACCCAGTACTTC. Translation gives CASAGGGPQETQYF.

The rearrangement links TRBV30 to TRBJ2-7; TRBD1 aligns across 7 bases. This CDR3 region has 15 residues. The germline V gene has CDR1 GTSNPN and CDR2 SVGIG (reference sequence). The V gene end was trimmed by 3 bases and the J gene end by 4 bases; junction bases not matched to a gene: 12. The CDR3 here is CAWSPDSGGSYEQYF. The CDR3 nucleotides read TGTGCCTGGAGCCCTGACTCAGGGGGTTCTTACGAGCAGTACTTC.

V gene TRBV10-2 combines with J gene TRBJ1-1; D is undetermined. Deletions cut 7 bases from V and 3 bases from J, with 12 bases between. CDR3 length: 13 amino acids. Looked up from germline, CDR1 is WSHSY and CDR2 is SAAADI. The CDR3 region has the DNA TGCGCCAGCAACTACGGGGTTGACACTGAAGCTTTCTTT. It encodes CASNYGVDTEAFF.

V is TRBV27 and J is TRBJ1-1, with 10 positions matching TRBD1. J gave up 3 bases and V 4 bases, and 8 bases lay outside the gene matches. Germline V CDR1 and CDR2: MNHEY, SMNVEV (reference sequence). The CDR3 length is 16 residues. CDR3 nucleotides: TGTGCCAGCAGTTCTCGACAGGGGGCAAAGGACACTGAAGCTTTCTTT. This codes for CASSSRQGAKDTEAFF.

This chain connects TRBV5-5 to TRBJ1-4; D possibly corresponds to TRBD1 (5 bases). The V and J ends lost 2 bases and 1 base respectively, with 9 bases between them. CDR1 and CDR2 (germline): SGHKS, YYEKEE (reference sequence). This CDR3 contains 15 residues. The CDR3 DNA follows: TGTGCCAGCAGCTTTCGGGGGGAAACTAATGAAAAACTGTTTTTT. This sequence encodes CASSFRGETNEKLFF.